This T cell receptor beta chain was sequenced in a study of T-cell memory formation after mild COVID-19. From germline, CDR1 is GTSNPN and CDR2 SVGIG (reference sequence). CDR3 length: 13 residues. The ends were cut back, 1 base at V and 0 bases at J, with 6 bases in the middle. Study-wide results and limits: Among clones contracting day 15 to 85, CD4/CD8 was balanced, whereas later expanders leaned CD4+.

TCRdb used MiXCR to reprocess the 5' RACE reads, holding one entry per CDR3 protein. The sample records about 350,000 distinct CDR3 sequences, 12% to 15% being singletons. A few counts support this clonotype. Its antigen remains unknown. The specimen sequenced was PBMCs or a T cell subset sorted from them (not recorded which). This clonotype originated in a man between 18 and 35 years old who had mild COVID-19 (a few samples of this study predate the infection). Cell type and time point are not known. V gene TRBV30 combines with J gene TRBJ1-1; no reliable D call. The CDR3 DNA reads TGTGCCTGGAGTGAAGGGATGAACACTGAAGCTTTCTTT. Translation gives CAWSEGMNTEAFF.